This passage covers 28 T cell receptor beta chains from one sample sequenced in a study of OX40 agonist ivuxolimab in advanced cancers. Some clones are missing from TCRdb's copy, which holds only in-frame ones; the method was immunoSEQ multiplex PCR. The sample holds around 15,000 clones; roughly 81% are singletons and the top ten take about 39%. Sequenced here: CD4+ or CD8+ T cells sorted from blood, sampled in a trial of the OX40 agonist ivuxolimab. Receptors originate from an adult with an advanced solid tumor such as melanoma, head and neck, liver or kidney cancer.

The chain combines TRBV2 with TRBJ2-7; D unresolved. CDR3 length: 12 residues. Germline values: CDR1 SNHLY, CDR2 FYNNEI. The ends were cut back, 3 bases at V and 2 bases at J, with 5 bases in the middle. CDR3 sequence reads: CASSEGTYEQYF. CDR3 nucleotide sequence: TGTGCCAGCAGTGAGGGAACCTACGAGCAGTACTTC.

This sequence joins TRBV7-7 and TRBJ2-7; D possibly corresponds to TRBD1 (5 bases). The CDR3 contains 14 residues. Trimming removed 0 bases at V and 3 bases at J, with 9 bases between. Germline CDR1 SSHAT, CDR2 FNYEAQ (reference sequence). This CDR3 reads CASSLAVGDYEQYF. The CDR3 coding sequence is TGTGCCAGCAGCTTAGCGGTAGGGGACTACGAGCAGTACTTC.

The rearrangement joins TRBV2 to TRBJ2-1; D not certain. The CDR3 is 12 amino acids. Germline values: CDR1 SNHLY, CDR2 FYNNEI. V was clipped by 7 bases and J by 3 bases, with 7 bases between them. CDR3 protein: CASKGLYNEQFF. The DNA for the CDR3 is TGTGCCAGCAAGGGCCTCTACAATGAGCAGTTCTTC.

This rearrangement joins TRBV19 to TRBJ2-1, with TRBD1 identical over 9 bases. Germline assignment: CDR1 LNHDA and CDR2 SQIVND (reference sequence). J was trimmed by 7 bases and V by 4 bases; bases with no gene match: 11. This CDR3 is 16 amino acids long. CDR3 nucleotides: TGTGCCAGTAGTACCCCCGGGACAGGGCTAGGGAATGAGCAGTTCTTC. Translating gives CASSTPGTGLGNEQFF.

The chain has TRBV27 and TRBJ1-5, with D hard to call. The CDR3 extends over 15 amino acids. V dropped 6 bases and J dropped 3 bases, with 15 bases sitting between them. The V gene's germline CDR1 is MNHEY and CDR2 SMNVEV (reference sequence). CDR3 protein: CASSAVRAVNQPQHF. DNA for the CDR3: TGTGCCAGCAGCGCTGTCCGGGCTGTCAATCAGCCCCAGCATTTT.

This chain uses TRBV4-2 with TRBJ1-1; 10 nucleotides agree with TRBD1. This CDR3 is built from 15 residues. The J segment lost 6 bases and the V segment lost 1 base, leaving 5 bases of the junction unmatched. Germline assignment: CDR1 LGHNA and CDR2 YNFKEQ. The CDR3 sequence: CASSQVPGTGAEAFF. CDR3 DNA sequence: TGTGCCAGCAGCCAAGTTCCCGGGACAGGGGCTGAAGCTTTCTTT.

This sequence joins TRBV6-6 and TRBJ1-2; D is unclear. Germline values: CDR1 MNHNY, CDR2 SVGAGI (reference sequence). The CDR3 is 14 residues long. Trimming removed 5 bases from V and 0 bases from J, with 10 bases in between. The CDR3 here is CASSHLKANYGYTF. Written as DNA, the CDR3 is TGTGCCAGCAGTCACCTCAAAGCTAACTATGGCTACACCTTC.

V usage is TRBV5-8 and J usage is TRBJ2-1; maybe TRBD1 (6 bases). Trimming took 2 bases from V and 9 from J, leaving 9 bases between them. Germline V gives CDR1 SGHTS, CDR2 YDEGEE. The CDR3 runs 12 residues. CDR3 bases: TGTGCCAGCAGCTTCTCAGGGGTTGAGCAGTTCTTC. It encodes CASSFSGVEQFF.

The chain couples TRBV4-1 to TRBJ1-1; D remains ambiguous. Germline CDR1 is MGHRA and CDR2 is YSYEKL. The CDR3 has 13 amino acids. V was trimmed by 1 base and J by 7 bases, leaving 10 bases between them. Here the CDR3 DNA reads TGCGCCAGCAGCCAAGTGGAGGCCCGTGAAGCTTTCTTT. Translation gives CASSQVEAREAFF.

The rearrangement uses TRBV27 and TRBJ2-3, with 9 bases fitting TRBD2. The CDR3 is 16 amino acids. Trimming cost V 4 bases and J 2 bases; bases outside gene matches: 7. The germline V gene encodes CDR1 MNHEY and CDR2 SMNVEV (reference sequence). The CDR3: CASSSWTSVYTDTQYF. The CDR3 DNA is TGTGCCAGCAGTTCATGGACTAGCGTATACACAGATACGCAGTATTTT.

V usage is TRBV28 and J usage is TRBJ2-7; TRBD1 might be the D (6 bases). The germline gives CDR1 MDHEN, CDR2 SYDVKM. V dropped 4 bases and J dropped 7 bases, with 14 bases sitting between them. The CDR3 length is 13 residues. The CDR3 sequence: CASSSLLTGEQYF. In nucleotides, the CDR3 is TGTGCCAGCAGTTCCCTTTTAACAGGGGAGCAGTACTTC.

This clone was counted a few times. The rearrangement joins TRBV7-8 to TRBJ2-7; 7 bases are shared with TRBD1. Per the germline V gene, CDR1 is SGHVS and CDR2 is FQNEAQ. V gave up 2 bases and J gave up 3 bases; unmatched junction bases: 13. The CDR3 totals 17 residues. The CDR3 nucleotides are TGTGCCAGCAGCTTATGGTTTGGCGGACAGGAGTACTACGAGCAGTACTTC. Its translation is CASSLWFGGQEYYEQYF.

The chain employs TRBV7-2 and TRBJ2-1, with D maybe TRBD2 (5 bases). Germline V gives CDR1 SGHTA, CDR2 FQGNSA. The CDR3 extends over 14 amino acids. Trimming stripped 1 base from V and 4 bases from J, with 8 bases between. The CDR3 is CASSLVGNYNEQFF. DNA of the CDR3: TGTGCCAGCAGCTTAGTCGGGAATTACAATGAGCAGTTCTTC.

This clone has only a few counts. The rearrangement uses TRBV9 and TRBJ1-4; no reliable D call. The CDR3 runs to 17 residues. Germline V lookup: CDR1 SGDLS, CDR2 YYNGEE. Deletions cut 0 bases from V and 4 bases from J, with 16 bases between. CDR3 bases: TGTGCCAGCAGCGTAGGATCCAAAGGGTGGGGTAATGAAAAACTGTTTTTT. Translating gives CASSVGSKGWGNEKLFF. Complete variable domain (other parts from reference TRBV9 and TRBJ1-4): DSGVTQTPKHLITATGQRVTLRCSPRSGDLSVYWYQQSLDQGLQFLIQYYNGEERAKGNILERFSAQQFPDLHSELNLSSLELGDSALYFCASSVGSKGWGNEKLFFGSGTQLSVL.

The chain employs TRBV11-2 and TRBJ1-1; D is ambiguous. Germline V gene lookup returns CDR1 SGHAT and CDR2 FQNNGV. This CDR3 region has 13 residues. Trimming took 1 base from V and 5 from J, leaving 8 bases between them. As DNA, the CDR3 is TGTGCCAGCAGCTTAGGGGGTCGTACTGAAGCTTTCTTT. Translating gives CASSLGGRTEAFF.

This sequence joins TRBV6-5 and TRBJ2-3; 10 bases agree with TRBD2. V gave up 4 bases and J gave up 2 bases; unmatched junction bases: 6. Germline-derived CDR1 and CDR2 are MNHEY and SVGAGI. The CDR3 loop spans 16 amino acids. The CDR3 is CASSFHSGGTTDTQYF. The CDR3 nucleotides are TGTGCCAGCAGTTTCCATAGCGGGGGGACCACAGATACGCAGTATTTT.

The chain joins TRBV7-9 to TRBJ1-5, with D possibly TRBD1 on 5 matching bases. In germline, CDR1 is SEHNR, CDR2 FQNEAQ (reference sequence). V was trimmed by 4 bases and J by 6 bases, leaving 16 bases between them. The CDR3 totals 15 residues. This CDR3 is CASSSSGHLLQPQHF. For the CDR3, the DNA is TGTGCCAGCAGCTCATCCGGACATTTGCTTCAGCCCCAGCATTTT.

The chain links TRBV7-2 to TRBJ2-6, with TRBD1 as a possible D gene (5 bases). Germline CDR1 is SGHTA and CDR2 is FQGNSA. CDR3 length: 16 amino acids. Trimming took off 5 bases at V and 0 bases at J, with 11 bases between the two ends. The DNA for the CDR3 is TGTGCCAGCAGCCCAAGACAGTTCTCTGGGGCCAACGTCCTGACTTTC. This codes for CASSPRQFSGANVLTF.

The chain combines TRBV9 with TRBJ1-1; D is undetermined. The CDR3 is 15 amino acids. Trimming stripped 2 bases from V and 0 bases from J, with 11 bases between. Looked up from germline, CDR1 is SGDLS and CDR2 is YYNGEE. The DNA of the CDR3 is TGTGCCAGCAGCGTCCTTGAGGGAATGAACACTGAAGCTTTCTTT. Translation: CASSVLEGMNTEAFF.

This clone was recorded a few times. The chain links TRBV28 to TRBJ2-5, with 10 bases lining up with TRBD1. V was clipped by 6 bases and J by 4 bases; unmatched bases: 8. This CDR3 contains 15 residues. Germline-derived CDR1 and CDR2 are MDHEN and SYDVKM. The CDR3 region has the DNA TGTGCCAGCAGCCCCGGGACAGGGGACTCAGAGACCCAGTACTTC. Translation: CASSPGTGDSETQYF.

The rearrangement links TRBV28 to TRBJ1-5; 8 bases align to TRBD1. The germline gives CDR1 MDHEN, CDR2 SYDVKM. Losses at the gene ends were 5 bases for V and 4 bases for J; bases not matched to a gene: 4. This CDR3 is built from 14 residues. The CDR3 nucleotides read TGTGCCAGCAGTCCAGGACAGGGAAATCAGCCCCAGCATTTT. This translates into CASSPGQGNQPQHF.

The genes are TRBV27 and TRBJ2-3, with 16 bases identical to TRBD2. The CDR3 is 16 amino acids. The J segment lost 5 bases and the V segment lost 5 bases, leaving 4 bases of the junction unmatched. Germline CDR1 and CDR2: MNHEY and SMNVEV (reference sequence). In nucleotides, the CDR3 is TGTGCCAGCAGTAAGGGACTAGCGGGAGGGCGAGATACGCAGTATTTT. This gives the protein CASSKGLAGGRDTQYF.

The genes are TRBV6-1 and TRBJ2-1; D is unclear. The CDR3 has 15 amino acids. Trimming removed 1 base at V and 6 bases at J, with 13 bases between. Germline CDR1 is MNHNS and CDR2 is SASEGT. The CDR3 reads CASSEEPGAANEQFF. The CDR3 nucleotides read TGTGCCAGCAGTGAAGAGCCGGGCGCCGCCAATGAGCAGTTCTTC.

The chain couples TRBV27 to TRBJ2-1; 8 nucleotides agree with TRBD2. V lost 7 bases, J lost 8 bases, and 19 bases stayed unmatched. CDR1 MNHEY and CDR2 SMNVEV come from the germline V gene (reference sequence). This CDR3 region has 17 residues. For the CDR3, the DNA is TGTGCCAGCACTCCAAATCCAAGGCGGGAGGCCCTGGATGAGCAGTTCTTC. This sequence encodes CASTPNPRREALDEQFF.

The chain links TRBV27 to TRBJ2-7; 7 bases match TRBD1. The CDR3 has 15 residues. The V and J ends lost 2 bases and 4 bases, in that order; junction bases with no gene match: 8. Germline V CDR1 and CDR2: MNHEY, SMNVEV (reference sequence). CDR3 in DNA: TGTGCCAGCAGTTTAGGGCCGGGACAGACGTACGAGCAGTACTTC. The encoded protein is CASSLGPGQTYEQYF.

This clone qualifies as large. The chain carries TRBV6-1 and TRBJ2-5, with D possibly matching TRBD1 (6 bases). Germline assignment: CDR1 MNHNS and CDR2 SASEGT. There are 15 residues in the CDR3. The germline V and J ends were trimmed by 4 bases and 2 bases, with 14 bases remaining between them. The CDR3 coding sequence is TGTGCCAGCAGTGCATTACAGGGAGCGCAAGAGACCCAGTACTTC. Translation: CASSALQGAQETQYF.

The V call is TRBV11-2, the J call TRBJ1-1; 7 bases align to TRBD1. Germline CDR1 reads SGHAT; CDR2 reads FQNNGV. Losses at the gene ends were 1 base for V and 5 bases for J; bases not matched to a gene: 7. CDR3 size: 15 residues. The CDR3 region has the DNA TGTGCCAGCAGCTTAGGCCCAGGGGGGGGGACTGAAGCTTTCTTT. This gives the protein CASSLGPGGGTEAFF.

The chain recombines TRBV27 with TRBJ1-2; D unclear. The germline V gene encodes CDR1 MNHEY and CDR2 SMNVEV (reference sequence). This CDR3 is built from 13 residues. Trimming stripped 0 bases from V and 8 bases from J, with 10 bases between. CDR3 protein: CASSLSRVIGYTF. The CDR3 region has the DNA TGTGCCAGCAGTTTATCGAGGGTGATAGGCTACACCTTC.